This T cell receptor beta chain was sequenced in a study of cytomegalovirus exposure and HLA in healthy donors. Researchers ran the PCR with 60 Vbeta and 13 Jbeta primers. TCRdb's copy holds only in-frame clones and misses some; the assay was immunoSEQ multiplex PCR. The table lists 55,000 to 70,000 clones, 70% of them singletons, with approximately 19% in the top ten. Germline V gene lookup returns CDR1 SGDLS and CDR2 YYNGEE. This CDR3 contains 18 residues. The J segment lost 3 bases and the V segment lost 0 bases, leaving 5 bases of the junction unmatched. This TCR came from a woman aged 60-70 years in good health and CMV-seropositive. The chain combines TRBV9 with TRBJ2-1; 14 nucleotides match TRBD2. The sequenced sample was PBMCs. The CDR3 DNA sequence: TGTGCCAGCAGCGTAGTAGGCGGACTAGCGGGGGGCTACAATGAGCAGTTCTTC. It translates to CASSVVGGLAGGYNEQFF.